The sequence of this T cell receptor (beta chain) was determined in a study of blood T cells in healthy people across ages. At the level of the study: When template switching was applied, about one barcoded beta molecule was captured per two T cells. General observations from the study: The authors considered diversity estimates from one million T cells to be underestimates.

Together with a sample-barcoded 5' primer, a J-beta primer mix was included in a second PCR lasting about 6 to 11 cycles. All cDNA molecules were each tagged by a template-switch adaptor with 12 random nucleotides. TCRdb reprocessed the 5' RACE reads via MiXCR and lists one record per CDR3 protein. The table shows approximately 580,000 distinct CDR3 sequences, with 24% occurring only once. Germline trimming cut 7 bases from V and 6 bases from J; bases unmatched to any gene: 9. Germline V gene sequence: CDR1 SQVTM, CDR2 ANQGSEA. The CDR3 is made up of 13 amino acids. This clonotype was detected a few times. The target antigen is unknown. These data also featured in a second study, about T cells of mothers and their children. Turning to that study: In cDNA synthesis, all of the extracted RNA was used at around 1.4 ug per 15 ul.

The sequenced sample consisted of blood. The J gene is TRBJ1-2, the V gene TRBV29-1, with 9 positions matching TRBD1. This clonotype was obtained from a boy between 10 and 17 years old in good health. CDR3 sequence: CSASGQGRNGYTF. DNA of the CDR3: TGCAGCGCCTCGGGACAGGGCCGGAATGGCTACACCTTC.